This TCR beta chain is drawn from a study of T cell repertoires in cytomegalovirus infection. Overall study context: CMV epitopes in the study were HLA-C-restricted (recently identified) and HLA-B-restricted (well studied).

TCRdb re-called the reads with MiXCR, one entry per CDR3 protein. This sample has some 480,000 distinct CDR3 sequences, with about 33% found just once. Trimming took 3 bases from V and 5 from J, leaving 7 bases between them. CDR1 and CDR2 (germline): SGHTA, FQGNSA. The CDR3 has 12 residues. In this sample, this clonotype turned up a few times. The antigen is unknown. Study results and caveats: The response measured ex vivo was dominated by TCR beta clonotypes (HLA-C-restricted and CMV-specific).

The source is a human donor in good health (CMV status not recorded). Some clones in this sample may be carry-over from other donors' samples. The sample was cultured PBMCs, taken from culture after CMV antigen stimulation. The chain has TRBV7-2 and TRBJ2-5; D gene uncertain. CDR3 sequence reads: CASSFFGETQYF. CDR3 nucleotides: TGTGCCAGCAGCTTCTTTGGGGAGACCCAGTACTTC.